These T cell receptor beta chains were read from a single sample in a study of T cell responses to AZD1222 COVID-19 vaccine. Method: immunoSEQ multiplex PCR; TCRdb's copy keeps in-frame clones and lacks some. The data contain 100,000 or so clones, 86% of them seen just once; the ten biggest clones take up 1.4%. Sequencing was performed on peripheral blood, taken on day 0 of AZD1222 vaccination. The receptors were gathered from an adult in good health. Each CDR3 is given with its conserved first and last residue. The D gene is left open where the match is weak. Not every row has a clone size; where given, it reads once, few, many or a size class.

v_call	cdr3_length	clone_size	j_call	d_call	cdr3_nt	cdr3_aa
TRBV7-2	15	NA	TRBJ1-3	NA	TGTGCCAGCAGCTTCTCCTCAGGGTCTGGAAACACCATATATTTT	CASSFSSGSGNTIYF
TRBV23-1	15	NA	TRBJ1-5	TRBD1	TGCGCCAGCAGCACAAGGACAGGGGGCCGTCAGCCCCAGCATTTT	CASSTRTGGRQPQHF
TRBV24-1	14	NA	TRBJ2-5	NA	TGTGCCACCAGTGATTCGGGCAGGCAAGAGACCCAGTACTTC	CATSDSGRQETQYF
TRBV5-6	12	NA	TRBJ1-1	TRBD1	TGTGCCAGCAGCTCCCTAGTGGGACAGGCTTTCTTT	CASSSLVGQAFF
TRBV4-1	17	NA	TRBJ2-1	TRBD2	TGCGCCAGCAGCCCCAGGACTAGCCTTAGTTCCTACAATGAGCAGTTCTTC	CASSPRTSLSSYNEQFF
TRBV9	13	NA	TRBJ1-1	NA	TGTGCCAGCAGCGTTAATACGGAAGTCGAAGCTTTCTTT	CASSVNTEVEAFF
TRBV5-8	12	NA	TRBJ1-6	TRBD1	TGTGCCGGCAGGGACAGTAATTCACCCCTCCACTTT	CAGRDSNSPLHF
TRBV7-2	13	NA	TRBJ1-6	NA	TGTGCCAGCAGCTCGACCCCTAATTCACCCCTCCACTTT	CASSSTPNSPLHF
TRBV7-3	12	NA	TRBJ2-7	NA	TGTGCCAGGGGCCAACGCTCCCACGAGCAGTACTTC	CARGQRSHEQYF
TRBV10-3	14	NA	TRBJ1-4	NA	TGTGCCATCAGCGGGAGGGGGACTAATGAAAAACTGTTTTTT	CAISGRGTNEKLFF
TRBV9	13	NA	TRBJ1-1	NA	TGTGCCAGCAGCGTAGGTAGAGCCACTGAAGCTTTCTTT	CASSVGRATEAFF
TRBV28	13	NA	TRBJ1-1	NA	TGTGCCAGCAGTTTCCCCTCGGGGGGCAAAGCTTTCTTT	CASSFPSGGKAFF
TRBV7-2	13	NA	TRBJ1-1	NA	TGTGCCAGCAAGGTACAGACGAACACTGAAGCTTTCTTT	CASKVQTNTEAFF
TRBV27	13	NA	TRBJ2-1	NA	TGTGCCAGCAGTTTAGGAGGGGTCAATGAGCAGTTCTTC	CASSLGGVNEQFF
TRBV2	16	NA	TRBJ1-2	TRBD1	TGTGCCAGCAGTGGGGGCTCGGCAGGGGGTCGGTATGGCTACACCTTC	CASSGGSAGGRYGYTF
TRBV20-1	10	NA	TRBJ1-1	NA	TGCAGTGTAGTGGAGGCACGAGCTTTCTTT	CSVVEARAFF
TRBV18	13	NA	TRBJ2-7	NA	TGTGCCAGCTCACCATCTCCCGTCTACGAGCAGTACTTC	CASSPSPVYEQYF
TRBV18	13	NA	TRBJ2-5	NA	TGTGCCAGCTCACCCCAGGGGACGGAGACCCAGTACTTC	CASSPQGTETQYF
TRBV6-5	14	NA	TRBJ1-4	NA	TGTGCCAGCAGCAACACGGGGAGTAGTGAAAAACTGTTTTTT	CASSNTGSSEKLFF
TRBV6-5	13	NA	TRBJ1-6	NA	TGTGCCAGCAGTCGGGCGGGGAATTCACCCCTCCACTTT	CASSRAGNSPLHF
TRBV28	15	once	TRBJ2-7	TRBD2	TGTGCCAGCAGGGTCCATGGGACTAGCGACTACGAGCAGTACTTC	CASRVHGTSDYEQYF
TRBV2	15	NA	TRBJ2-7	TRBD2	TGTGCCAGCAGTGCCCGGACTAGCGGCCCTTACGAGCAGTACTTC	CASSARTSGPYEQYF
TRBV7-9	15	once	TRBJ1-2	NA	TGTGCCAGCAGCTTAGTGGGACTAAACTACTATGGCTACACCTTC	CASSLVGLNYYGYTF
TRBV4-1	12	few	TRBJ1-6	NA	TGCGCCAGCAGCCATTATAATTCACCCCTCCACTTT	CASSHYNSPLHF
TRBV7-2	13	NA	TRBJ2-7	NA	TGTGCCAGCAGCTTAGCGGAGGGATCCGAGCAGTACTTC	CASSLAEGSEQYF
TRBV7-3	14	NA	TRBJ2-1	TRBD2	TGTGCCAGCACCTTGGGCGGGAGTGGCAATGAGCAGTTCTTC	CASTLGGSGNEQFF
TRBV10-3	15	NA	TRBJ2-7	NA	TGTGCCATCAGTGTGGGCCGAGGGCGCTCCTACGAGCAGTACTTC	CAISVGRGRSYEQYF
TRBV9	15	NA	TRBJ1-3	NA	TGTGCCAGCAGCGTAGGGGCTAGCTCTGGAAACACCATATATTTT	CASSVGASSGNTIYF
TRBV5-4	18	NA	TRBJ2-1	TRBD2	TGTGCCAGCAGCCCGGGGGTAACTAGCGGGCGTCAGACAAATGAGCAGTTCTTC	CASSPGVTSGRQTNEQFF
TRBV4-3	15	NA	TRBJ2-3	NA	TGCGCCAGCAGCCAAGAGGGGCGACGACTGGATACGCAGTATTTT	CASSQEGRRLDTQYF
TRBV24-1	14	NA	TRBJ2-2	NA	TGTGCCACCAGTGATAATCTCCTGACCGGGGAGCTGTTTTTT	CATSDNLLTGELFF
TRBV27	15	NA	TRBJ2-3	NA	TGTGCCAGCAGCCCACCATCCCGTAGCACAGATACGCAGTATTTT	CASSPPSRSTDTQYF
TRBV24-1	15	many	TRBJ2-3	NA	TGTGCCACCAGTGATTTGTGGGGCAGCACAGATACGCAGTATTTT	CATSDLWGSTDTQYF
TRBV5-1	15	NA	TRBJ2-7	NA	TGCGCCAGCAGCTTGGCCGTAGGACGGATCTACGAGCAGTACTTC	CASSLAVGRIYEQYF
TRBV5-1	17	NA	TRBJ2-1	TRBD2	TGCGCCAGCAGCTCGGTCCCGGTGACTAGCCCTCCAAATGAGCAGTTCTTC	CASSSVPVTSPPNEQFF
TRBV29-1	10	NA	TRBJ2-1	NA	TGCAGCGCCGGATACAATGAGCAGTTCTTC	CSAGYNEQFF
TRBV27	15	once	TRBJ2-3	TRBD1	TGTGCCAGCAGTCCGGGACAGGGTTTAACAGATACGCAGTATTTT	CASSPGQGLTDTQYF
TRBV6-2/TRBV6-3	14	NA	TRBJ2-7	TRBD1	TGTGCCAGCAGTCTGGGACAGGGCGCCGGCGAGCAGTACTTC	CASSLGQGAGEQYF
TRBV7-6	19	NA	TRBJ2-1	NA	TGTGCCAGCAGCTTAGCCCGCCGGGGCCCCGAACGGCCCTACAATGAGCAGTTCTTC	CASSLARRGPERPYNEQFF
TRBV12-5	12	NA	TRBJ2-2	NA	TGTGCTAGTGCCATGGTCGCCGGGGAGCTGTTTTTT	CASAMVAGELFF
TRBV5-4	16	once	TRBJ1-2	TRBD1	TGTGCCAGCAGCCGAACGGGGACAGGGGCAAGCGAAGGCTACACCTTC	CASSRTGTGASEGYTF
TRBV11-3	15	NA	TRBJ1-1	NA	TGTGCCAGCAGCTTAGATCCACTCATGAACACTGAAGCTTTCTTT	CASSLDPLMNTEAFF
TRBV4-1	15	NA	TRBJ1-2	NA	TGCGCCAGCAGCCCTCAAGGGCCCGCACTCTATGGCTACACCTTC	CASSPQGPALYGYTF
TRBV4-1	14	few	TRBJ2-1	NA	TGCGCCAGCAGTCGGACAGATCTCTACAATGAGCAGTTCTTC	CASSRTDLYNEQFF
TRBV4-2	15	NA	TRBJ2-2	TRBD1	TGTGCCAGCAGCCAGGGACAGACGAACACCGGGGAGCTGTTTTTT	CASSQGQTNTGELFF
TRBV30	11	NA	TRBJ1-2	NA	TGTGCCTGGAGCCGCCCCCTTGGCTACACCTTC	CAWSRPLGYTF
TRBV2	12	NA	TRBJ1-5	NA	TGTGCCAGCAGTGCTGGGAATCAGCCCCAGCATTTT	CASSAGNQPQHF
TRBV18	18	once	TRBJ2-1	TRBD2	TGTGCCAGCTCACCCCCCGCTGAGCGGGAGAGGGCCTACAATGAGCAGTTCTTC	CASSPPAERERAYNEQFF
TRBV20-1	14	NA	TRBJ1-1	NA	TGCAGTGCTAGTCCCGAGTCTGGGCTACCTGAAGCTTTCTTT	CSASPESGLPEAFF
TRBV5-4	13	few	TRBJ2-5	TRBD1	TGTGCCAGCACCTCAGGACAGGGCGAGACCCAGTACTTC	CASTSGQGETQYF
TRBV4-3	15	NA	TRBJ2-3	NA	TGCGCCAGCAGCCAAGAGGCAGGGAGTGCAGATACGCAGTATTTT	CASSQEAGSADTQYF